This TCR beta chain was sequenced for a study of T cell responses to AZD1222 COVID-19 vaccine. Study findings and constraints: Two doses of AZD1222 preceded a rise in Spike-specific TCR breadth and depth. Regions 160-218 and 743-854 held dominance among vaccine-associated CD4 TCRs, which spanned spike. Epitopes outside B.1.351 and B.1.1.7 mutated regions reportedly drew nearly half of spike TCRs.

Sequencing was performed with immunoSEQ multiplex PCR; in TCRdb, only in-frame clones are kept and a portion is missing. The table shows more than 150,000 clones, with 90% to 95% occurring only once. The germline V gene has CDR1 SGHAT and CDR2 FQDESV (reference sequence). The CDR3 totals 15 residues. The ends were cut back, 3 bases at V and 8 bases at J, with 19 bases in the middle. Points on this clone: Its specificity is unknown.

The sequencing here drew on peripheral blood, taken 28 days after the second AZD1222 dose. The TCR sequence derives from an adult who received the AZD1222 COVID-19 vaccine. V gene TRBV11-1 combines with J gene TRBJ1-2; D is undetermined. The CDR3, as DNA: TGTGCCAGCAGCTTTTCAGCAGGCGAGATGAGGGGCTACACCTTC. Translated, it gives CASSFSAGEMRGYTF. Full variable domain (remainder filled in from reference TRBV11-1 and TRBJ1-2): EAEVAQSPRYKITEKSQAVAFWCDPISGHATLYWYRQILGQGPELLVQFQDESVVDDSQLPKDRFSAERLKGVDSTLKIQPAELGDSAMYLCASSFSAGEMRGYTFGSGTRLTVV.